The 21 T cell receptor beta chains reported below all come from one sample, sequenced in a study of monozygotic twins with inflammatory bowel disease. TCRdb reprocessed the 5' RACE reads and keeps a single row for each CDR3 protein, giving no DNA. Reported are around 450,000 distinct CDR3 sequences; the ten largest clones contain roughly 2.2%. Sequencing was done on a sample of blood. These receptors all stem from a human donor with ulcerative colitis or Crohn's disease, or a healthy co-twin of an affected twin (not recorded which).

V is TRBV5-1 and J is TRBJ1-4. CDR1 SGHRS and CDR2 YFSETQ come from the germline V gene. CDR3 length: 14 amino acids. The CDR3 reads CASSVDRPNEKLFF.

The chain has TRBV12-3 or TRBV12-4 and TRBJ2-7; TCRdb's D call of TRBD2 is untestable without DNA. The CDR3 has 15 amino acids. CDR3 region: CASSSVERDGGEQYF.

The CDR3 here is CASSLFGREQYF. The chain has TRBV12-3 or TRBV12-4 and TRBJ2-7; TCRdb reports TRBD2, a call that lacks DNA to check it against. This CDR3 has 12 amino acids.

The CDR3 loop is CSVAQGYEQYF. The chain employs TRBV29-1 and TRBJ2-7; TCRdb picks TRBD1, but there is no DNA to check that call. The germline gives CDR1 SQVTM, CDR2 ANQGSEA. The CDR3 consists of 11 residues.

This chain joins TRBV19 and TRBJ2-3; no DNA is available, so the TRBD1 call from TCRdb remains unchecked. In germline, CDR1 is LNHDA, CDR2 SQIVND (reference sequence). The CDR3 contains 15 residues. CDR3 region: CASSNPRGGTDTQYF.

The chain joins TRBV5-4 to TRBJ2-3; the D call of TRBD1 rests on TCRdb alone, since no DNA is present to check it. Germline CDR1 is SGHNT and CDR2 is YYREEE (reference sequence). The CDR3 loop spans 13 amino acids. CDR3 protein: CASSPKGADTQYF.

The CDR3 loop reads CASSAGFTNYGYTF. The rearrangement uses TRBV6-1 and TRBJ1-2. The CDR3 has 14 amino acids. The germline V gene encodes CDR1 MNHNS and CDR2 SASEGT.

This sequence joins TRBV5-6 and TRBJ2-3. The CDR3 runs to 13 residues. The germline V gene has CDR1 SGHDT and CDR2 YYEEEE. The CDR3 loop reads CASSPISTDTQYF.

The CDR3 spells CASFGAPTEAFF. The chain links TRBV19 to TRBJ1-1; the D call from TCRdb, TRBD1, cannot be confirmed without DNA. Germline CDR1 and CDR2: LNHDA and SQIVND (reference sequence). The CDR3 is 12 residues long.

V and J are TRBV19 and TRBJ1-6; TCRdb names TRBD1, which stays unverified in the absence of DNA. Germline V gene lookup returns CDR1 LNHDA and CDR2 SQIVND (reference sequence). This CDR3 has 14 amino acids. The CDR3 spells CASSAGQHNSPLHF.

CDR3 loop: CAISEQGGLYEQYF. V is TRBV10-3 and J is TRBJ2-7; checking the TCRdb D call of TRBD1 is not possible without DNA. This CDR3 is 14 amino acids long. Germline CDR1 and CDR2: ENHRY and SYGVKD.

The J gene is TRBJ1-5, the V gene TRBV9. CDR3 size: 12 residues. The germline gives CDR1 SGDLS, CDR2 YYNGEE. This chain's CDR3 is CASGQTNQPQHF.

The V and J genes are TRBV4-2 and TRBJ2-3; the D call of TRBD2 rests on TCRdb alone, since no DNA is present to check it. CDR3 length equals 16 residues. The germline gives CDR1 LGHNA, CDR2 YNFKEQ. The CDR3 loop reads CASSQEEGSGVDTQYF.

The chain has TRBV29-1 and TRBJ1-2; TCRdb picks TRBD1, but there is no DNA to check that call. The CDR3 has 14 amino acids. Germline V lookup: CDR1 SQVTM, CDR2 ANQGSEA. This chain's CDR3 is CSVAGIGANYGYTF.

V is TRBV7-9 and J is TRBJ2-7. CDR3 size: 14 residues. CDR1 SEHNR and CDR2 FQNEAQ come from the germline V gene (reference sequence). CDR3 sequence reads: CASSLEYRSYEQYF. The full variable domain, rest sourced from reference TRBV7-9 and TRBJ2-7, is DTGVSQNPRHKITKRGQNVTFRCDPISEHNRLYWYRQTLGQGPEFLTYFQNEAQLEKSRLLSDRFSAERPKGSFSTLEIQRTEQGDSAMYLCASSLEYRSYEQYFGPGTRLTVT.

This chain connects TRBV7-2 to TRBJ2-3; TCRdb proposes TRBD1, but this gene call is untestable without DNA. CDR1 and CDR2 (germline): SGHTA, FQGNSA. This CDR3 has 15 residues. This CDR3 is CASSQGGTDTDTQYF.

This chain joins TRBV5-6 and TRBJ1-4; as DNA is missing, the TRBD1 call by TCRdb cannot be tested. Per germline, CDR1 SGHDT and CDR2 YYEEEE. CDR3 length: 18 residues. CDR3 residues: CASSLQGATFLTNEKLFF.

This chain's CDR3 is CASSLDYPSYNEQFF. V and J are TRBV5-5 and TRBJ2-1; the TRBD2 assignment by TCRdb is unverifiable without DNA. Per germline, CDR1 SGHKS and CDR2 YYEKEE (reference sequence). This CDR3 contains 15 residues.

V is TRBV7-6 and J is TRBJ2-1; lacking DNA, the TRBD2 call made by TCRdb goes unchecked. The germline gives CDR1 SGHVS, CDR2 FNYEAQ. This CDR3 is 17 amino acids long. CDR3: CASSLGTSGGAYNEQFF. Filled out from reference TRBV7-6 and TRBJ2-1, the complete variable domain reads GAGVSQSPRYKVTKRGQDVALRCDPISGHVSLYWYRQALGQGPEFLTYFNYEAQQDKSGLPNDRFSAERPEGSISTLTIQRTEQRDSAMYRCASSLGTSGGAYNEQFFGPGTRLTVL.

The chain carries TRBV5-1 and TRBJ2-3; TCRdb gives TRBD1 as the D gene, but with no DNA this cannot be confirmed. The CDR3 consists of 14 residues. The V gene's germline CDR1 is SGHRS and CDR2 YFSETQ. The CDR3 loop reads CASSLYRTTDTQYF.

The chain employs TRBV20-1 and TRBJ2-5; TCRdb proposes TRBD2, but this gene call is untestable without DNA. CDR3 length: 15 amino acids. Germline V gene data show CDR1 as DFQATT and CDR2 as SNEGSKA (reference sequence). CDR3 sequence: CRAGLSDEGQETQYF.